Following are 25 T cell receptor beta chains from one sample sequenced in a study of PD-1 blockade in classical Hodgkin lymphoma. TCRdb's table, derived via immunoSEQ multiplex PCR, lists solely in-frame clones and lacks some. The repertoire holds tens of thousands of clones, with less than 75% as singletons. Time point reported: cycle 4 day 1 (C4D1), after 6 weeks of nivolumab. Following autologous stem cell transplantation, relapse occurred in every patient, and exposure to brentuximab vedotin varied. The sequencing here drew on peripheral blood mononuclear cells (PBMCs), taken before the fourth cycle of nivolumab. These receptors were collected from a human donor with classical Hodgkin lymphoma.

This clone occurred a few times. The V and J genes are TRBV7-9 and TRBJ2-1; 13 bases agree with TRBD2. The CDR3 spans 18 residues. V shed 1 base, J shed 7 bases, and the junction held 10 bases outside the gene matches. The germline V gene encodes CDR1 SEHNR and CDR2 FQNEAQ (reference sequence). CDR3 protein: CASSLELTSGRGWNEQFF. Written as DNA, the CDR3 is TGTGCCAGCAGCTTAGAATTAACTAGCGGGAGGGGATGGAATGAGCAGTTCTTC. Full variable domain (missing parts from reference TRBV7-9 and TRBJ2-1): DTGVSQNPRHKITKRGQNVTFRCDPISEHNRLYWYRQTLGQGPEFLTYFQNEAQLEKSRLLSDRFSAERPKGSFSTLEIQRTEQGDSAMYLCASSLELTSGRGWNEQFFGPGTRLTVL.

The chain is built from TRBV7-9 and TRBJ2-1; D tentatively fits TRBD1 or TRBD2 (5 bases each). The CDR3 consists of 14 residues. Germline lookup yields CDR1 SEHNR and CDR2 FQNEAQ (reference sequence). V lost 5 bases and J lost 5, with 13 bases in between. The CDR3 reads CASSPFGADNEQFF. The CDR3 nucleotides are TGTGCCAGCAGCCCGTTCGGGGCCGACAATGAGCAGTTCTTC.

The chain has TRBV28 and TRBJ2-5; 8 positions agree with TRBD1. V dropped 6 bases and J dropped 2; count of bases not matched to a gene: 2. CDR3 length: 13 amino acids. CDR1 and CDR2 from the germline V gene are MDHEN and SYDVKM. In nucleotides, the CDR3 is TGTGCCAGCAGACAGGGGGGACAAGAGACCCAGTACTTC. It yields the protein CASRQGGQETQYF. The full variable domain, rest sourced from reference TRBV28 and TRBJ2-5, is DVKVTQSSRYLVKRTGEKVFLECVQDMDHENMFWYRQDPGLGLRLIYFSYDVKMKEKGDIPEGYSVSREKKERFSLILESASTNQTSMYLCASRQGGQETQYFGPGTRLLVL.

The chain recombines TRBV5-1 with TRBJ2-2; D gene ambiguous. The CDR3 is 16 amino acids. Trimming cost V 2 bases and J 2 bases, with 13 bases left between them. Germline V gene data show CDR1 as SGHRS and CDR2 as YFSETQ. The CDR3 sequence: CASSFLQISNTGELFF. CDR3 sequence (DNA): TGCGCCAGCAGCTTTCTACAGATTAGCAACACCGGGGAGCTGTTTTTT.

This chain uses TRBV5-8 with TRBJ1-5; possibly TRBD1 for D (5 bases). Between the trimmed V and J ends, which lost 3 bases and 3 bases, there was a span of 16 bases. The CDR3 has 16 amino acids. Per germline, CDR1 SGHTS and CDR2 YDEGEE. CDR3 sequence reads: CASSSYQRQYNQPQHF. CDR3 bases: TGTGCCAGCAGCTCCTATCAACGACAGTACAATCAGCCCCAGCATTTT.

The chain has TRBV6-5 and TRBJ2-7; D may be TRBD2 (5 bases). Germline values: CDR1 MNHEY, CDR2 SVGAGI. V dropped 2 bases and J dropped 6 bases, with 11 bases sitting between them. CDR3 size: 13 residues. CDR3 DNA sequence: TGTGCCAGCAGTTACACGGGATCCCGCGAGCAGTACTTC. This gives the protein CASSYTGSREQYF.

This clone is categorized as medium-sized. V gene TRBV6-1 combines with J gene TRBJ2-2, with 8 bases identical to TRBD1. V lost 8 bases and J lost 3; bases outside the gene matches: 8. In germline, CDR1 is MNHNS, CDR2 SASEGT. The CDR3 runs to 15 residues. The CDR3 reads CASLWGTGDTGELFF. CDR3 sequence (DNA): TGTGCCAGCCTTTGGGGGACAGGAGACACCGGGGAGCTGTTTTTT.

The rearrangement joins TRBV6-5 to TRBJ1-1, with TRBD1 matching over 9 bases. The CDR3 sequence is 13 residues long. J lost 3 bases, V lost 10 bases, and 6 bases had no gene match. The V gene's germline CDR1 is MNHEY and CDR2 SVGAGI. The CDR3 DNA reads as TGTGCCACTTACAGGGGGCGAGACACTGAAGCTTTCTTT. Its protein is CATYRGRDTEAFF.

The genes are TRBV7-2 and TRBJ2-7, with D perhaps TRBD1 (6 bases). This CDR3 has 16 residues. Trimming left V 5 bases short and J 3 bases short, with 20 bases between. Germline V gives CDR1 SGHTA, CDR2 FQGNSA. CDR3 nucleotides: TGTGCCAGCAGCCAAAACAGGGACGTTTTGGTCTACGAGCAGTACTTC. It is translated as CASSQNRDVLVYEQYF.

This chain connects TRBV7-9 to TRBJ2-3; no firm D call. This CDR3 contains 17 residues. Germline V CDR1 and CDR2: SEHNR, FQNEAQ (reference sequence). The germline V and J ends were trimmed by 1 base and 3 bases, with 17 bases remaining between them. The CDR3 DNA sequence: TGTGCCAGCAGCTTAGAACAAGTCATCGCTCCTACAGATACGCAGTATTTT. As protein: CASSLEQVIAPTDTQYF.

This chain connects TRBV2 to TRBJ2-5; D is uncertain. The V and J ends lost 2 bases and 4 bases respectively, with 2 bases between them. Germline CDR1 is SNHLY and CDR2 is FYNNEI. There are 11 residues in the CDR3. The CDR3 nucleotides are TGTGCCAGCAGTGAACTAGAGACCCAGTACTTC. The encoded protein is CASSELETQYF.

This clone has ten or more counts. J is TRBJ2-7 and V is TRBV6-6; D assignment may be TRBD1 or TRBD2 (5 bases each). The V gene lost 6 bases and the J gene lost 1 base, with 16 bases spanning the gap. CDR1 is MNHNY and CDR2 is SVGAGI in the germline V gene (reference sequence). CDR3 length equals 15 residues. CDR3 sequence reads: CASRDVGERSYEQYF. CDR3 in DNA: TGTGCCAGCAGGGACGTGGGGGAGAGGTCCTACGAGCAGTACTTC.

The V and J genes are TRBV29-1 and TRBJ1-1; 7 positions agree with TRBD1. There are 14 residues in the CDR3. The J segment lost 4 bases and the V segment lost 6 bases, leaving 11 bases of the junction unmatched. The V gene's germline CDR1 is SQVTM and CDR2 ANQGSEA. The CDR3 DNA follows: TGCAGCGTAGCCAATACAGGGGTGAGCACTGAAGCTTTCTTT. Amino acids: CSVANTGVSTEAFF.

The chain couples TRBV28 to TRBJ1-6, with D unclear. This CDR3 has 15 amino acids. Per the germline V gene, CDR1 is MDHEN and CDR2 is SYDVKM. Trimming shortened V by 5 bases and J by 8 bases, and 16 bases separated the two germline ends. For the CDR3, the DNA is TGTGCCAGCAGTGTCGACACCCTAATTGATTCACCCCTCCACTTT. Amino acids: CASSVDTLIDSPLHF.

CDR3 coding DNA: TGTGCCAGCAGTTACGCAGGGGGATCCACTGAAGCTTTCTTT. As protein: CASSYAGGSTEAFF. The chain links TRBV6-6 to TRBJ1-1; 7 bases align to TRBD1. The V gene end was trimmed by 2 bases and the J gene end by 4 bases; junction bases not matched to a gene: 4. This CDR3 comprises 14 residues. Germline assignment: CDR1 MNHNY and CDR2 SVGAGI (reference sequence).

The J gene is TRBJ2-1, the V gene TRBV11-1, with D unresolved. Per the germline V gene, CDR1 is SGHAT and CDR2 is FQDESV (reference sequence). Trimming stripped 1 base from V and 7 bases from J, with 11 bases between. CDR3 length equals 14 residues. The CDR3 region has the DNA TGTGCCAGCAGCTTAGGGATCTTGGGGAATGAGCAGTTCTTC. The encoded protein is CASSLGILGNEQFF.

The chain has TRBV5-1 and TRBJ2-1; possibly TRBD1 or TRBD2 for D (5 bases each). Trimming removed 4 bases at V and 4 bases at J, with 9 bases between. Germline V CDR1 and CDR2: SGHRS, YFSETQ. The CDR3 length is 13 residues. DNA for the CDR3: TGCGCCAGCAGCGACGGGGCTTACAATGAGCAGTTCTTC. Translation gives CASSDGAYNEQFF.

The gene calls are TRBV4-1 and TRBJ2-1, with a tentative D call TRBD2 (6 bases). V lost 5 bases, J lost 6 bases, and 14 bases lay in between. CDR3 size: 14 residues. Germline CDR1 reads MGHRA; CDR2 reads YSYEKL. The CDR3 DNA reads TGCGCCAGCAGCGGAGGGTTCTCCCTCAATGAGCAGTTCTTC. Translated: CASSGGFSLNEQFF.

The rearrangement uses TRBV6-1 and TRBJ2-5, with TRBD2 matching 10 bases. The J call may be incorrect, as the DNA end agrees better with TRBJ2-7. CDR1 is MNHNS, CDR2 SASEGT, per germline. This CDR3 comprises 15 residues. CDR3 in DNA: TGTGCCAGCAGTGAAGTATCAGCGGGGGGGCCCGAGCAGTACTTC. Residues: CASSEVSAGGPEQYF.

This clone has only one observation. The chain combines TRBV2 with TRBJ2-5; D not resolved. V lost 0 bases and J lost 5, with 7 bases in between. Germline CDR1 SNHLY, CDR2 FYNNEI. The length of the CDR3 is 13 residues. The CDR3 region is CASSEAHRETQYF. The CDR3 DNA is TGTGCCAGCAGTGAAGCCCATCGGGAGACCCAGTACTTC.

The CDR3 reads CASSLTSGASTDTQYF. The DNA for the CDR3 is TGCGCCAGCAGTCTCACTAGCGGGGCTAGCACAGATACGCAGTATTTT. This chain uses TRBV5-1 with TRBJ2-3; 10 bases agree with TRBD2. CDR1 is SGHRS and CDR2 is YFSETQ in the germline V gene. V was pared by 5 bases and J by 0 bases, with 6 bases of the junction left unmatched. This CDR3 contains 16 residues.

J is TRBJ1-2 and V is TRBV7-2; D unresolved. CDR1 and CDR2 (germline): SGHTA, FQGNSA. V was shortened by 1 base and J by 0 bases, with 9 bases between the two germline ends. CDR3 size: 15 residues. CDR3 sequence reads: CASSLVQNPNYGYTF. In DNA, the CDR3 is TGTGCCAGCAGCTTAGTACAAAACCCTAACTATGGCTACACCTTC.

The rearrangement uses TRBV19 and TRBJ2-7; TRBD1 matches 9 bases. The CDR3 has 14 residues. In germline, CDR1 is LNHDA, CDR2 SQIVND (reference sequence). With V trimmed by 5 bases and J by 4 bases, 6 bases remained unmatched. The CDR3 is CASSGTGTFYEQYF. The CDR3 DNA is TGTGCCAGTAGTGGGACAGGGACCTTTTACGAGCAGTACTTC.

This clone was observed a few times. The chain carries TRBV11-3 and TRBJ2-5, with D uncertain. Germline lookup yields CDR1 SGHNT and CDR2 YENEEA. V was trimmed by 5 bases and J by 5 bases, leaving 12 bases between them. This CDR3 is 13 amino acids long. The CDR3, as DNA: TGTGCCAGCAGCGCCGTTTCAAAGGAGACCCAGTACTTC. This translates into CASSAVSKETQYF.

The chain carries TRBV30 and TRBJ2-1; D remains unclear. Trimming cost V 4 bases and J 0 bases, with 10 bases left between them. From germline, CDR1 is GTSNPN and CDR2 SVGIG (reference sequence). The CDR3 runs to 14 residues. The CDR3, as DNA: TGTGCCTGGAACCTCCGAGCCTCCTACAATGAGCAGTTCTTC. Protein sequence: CAWNLRASYNEQFF.